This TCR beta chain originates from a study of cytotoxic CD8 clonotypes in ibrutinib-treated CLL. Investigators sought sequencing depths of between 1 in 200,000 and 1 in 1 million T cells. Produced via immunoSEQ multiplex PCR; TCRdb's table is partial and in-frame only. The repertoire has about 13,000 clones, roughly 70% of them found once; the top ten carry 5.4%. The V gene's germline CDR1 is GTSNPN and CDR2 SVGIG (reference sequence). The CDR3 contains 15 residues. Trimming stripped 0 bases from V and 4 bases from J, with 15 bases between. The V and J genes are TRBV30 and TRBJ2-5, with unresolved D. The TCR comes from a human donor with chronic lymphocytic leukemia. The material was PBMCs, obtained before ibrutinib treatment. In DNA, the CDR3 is TGTGCCTGGAGTGTAGGGTCCTCCATGGGAGAGACCCAGTACTTC. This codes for CAWSVGSSMGETQYF. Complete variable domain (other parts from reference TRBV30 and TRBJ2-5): SQTIHQWPATLVQPVGSPLSLECTVEGTSNPNLYWYRQAAGRGLQLLFYSVGIGQISSEVPQNLSASRPQDRQFILSSKKLLLSDSGFYLCAWSVGSSMGETQYFGPGTRLLVL.